Included here is one TCR beta chain sequence, with context. TCR beta CDR3 regions were amplified from RNA transcripts. In the first-round RT-PCR of the TCR CDR3, the HTBI primer set was used. TCRdb re-derived calls from the multiplex PCR reads in MiXCR, one entry per CDR3 protein. Of more than 300,000 distinct CDR3 sequences in the sample, under 20% were seen once. This record belongs to a study of T cells in Graves' hyperthyroidism and ophthalmopathy. Germline V gives CDR1 WNHNN, CDR2 SYGVQD (reference sequence). The CDR3 has 13 amino acids. Between the trimmed V and J ends, which lost 4 bases and 1 base, there was a span of 7 bases. At least 3 on the Clinical Activity Score was recorded for ophthalmopathy patients, who also had NOSPECS grade at least 4 and duration under 3 months.

The receptor was isolated from a man aged 18 to 29 with Graves' ophthalmopathy. The sequenced sample consisted of blood. This chain joins TRBV10-1 and TRBJ2-5; D is ambiguous. CDR3 in DNA: TGCGCCAGCAGTGCCAAACCCCAAGAGACCCAGTACTTC. Amino acid sequence: CASSAKPQETQYF.